These 15 T cell receptor beta chains share one sample of origin, sequenced in a study of cytomegalovirus exposure and HLA in healthy donors. Assay: immunoSEQ multiplex PCR; the TCRdb copy retains only in-frame clones and omits some. The repertoire holds under 200,000 clones, with about 81% as singletons. The source material was PBMCs. These receptors were taken from a woman aged 25 to 39 in good health and CMV-seronegative.

In DNA, the CDR3 is TGTGCCAGCAGCCCCCAGAGGAAGAACACTGAAGCTTTCTTT. Its translation: CASSPQRKNTEAFF. This rearrangement joins TRBV9 to TRBJ1-1; D remains unclear. CDR1 is SGDLS and CDR2 is YYNGEE in the germline V gene. V was pared by 4 bases and J by 1 base, with 11 bases between. The CDR3 runs to 14 residues.

This chain's CDR3 is CASSIAEPDKYEQYF. The CDR3 DNA sequence: TGCGCCAGCAGTATAGCGGAGCCGGACAAGTACGAGCAGTACTTC. The V and J genes are TRBV10-2 and TRBJ2-7; D possibly corresponds to TRBD2 (6 bases). Per germline, CDR1 WSHSY and CDR2 SAAADI. This CDR3 is built from 15 residues. Trimming left V 5 bases short and J 4 bases short, with 18 bases between.

The rearrangement uses TRBV10-1 and TRBJ2-2; a possible D gene is TRBD1 (5 bases). This CDR3 is built from 13 residues. V dropped 8 bases and J dropped 4 bases, with 11 bases sitting between them. Germline-derived CDR1 and CDR2 are WNHNN and SYGVQD (reference sequence). The CDR3 sequence: CASQTVRTGELFF. For the CDR3, the DNA is TGCGCCAGCCAGACAGTTCGCACCGGGGAGCTGTTTTTT.

The V gene is TRBV15, the J gene TRBJ2-7, with D possibly being TRBD1 (7 bases). The CDR3 runs 13 residues. Germline CDR1 is LNHNV and CDR2 is YYDKDF (reference sequence). V shed 1 base and J shed 7 bases, with 11 bases lying between them. The CDR3 DNA reads TGTGCCACCAGCAGAGGGGCAGGGGGGGAGCAGTACTTC. Protein sequence: CATSRGAGGEQYF.

The chain is built from TRBV7-9 and TRBJ2-3; 7 bases are a match to TRBD2. CDR1 SEHNR and CDR2 FQNEAQ come from the germline V gene (reference sequence). With V trimmed by 10 bases and J by 4 bases, 8 bases remained unmatched. The CDR3 loop spans 13 amino acids. CDR3 loop: CATMGAGPDTQYF. The CDR3 DNA reads as TGTGCCACCATGGGAGCGGGGCCAGATACGCAGTATTTT.

This clone was seen a handful of times. The chain links TRBV4-1 to TRBJ2-2, with TRBD1 identical over 9 bases. Looked up from germline, CDR1 is MGHRA and CDR2 is YSYEKL. The CDR3 has 17 residues. Trimming cost V 4 bases and J 0 bases; bases outside gene matches: 6. In DNA form, the CDR3 reads TGCGCCAGCAGCCTGGGGACAGGGTCTTCGAACACCGGGGAGCTGTTTTTT. The encoded protein is CASSLGTGSSNTGELFF.

The rearrangement uses TRBV5-1 and TRBJ2-3, with D possibly matching TRBD1 (5 bases). Germline CDR1 reads SGHRS; CDR2 reads YFSETQ. CDR3 length: 15 amino acids. Trimming took 0 bases from V and 5 from J, leaving 13 bases between them. The CDR3 nucleotides are TGCGCCAGCAGCTTGGCCCAGACCCAGGGAGATACGCAGTATTTT. Its translation: CASSLAQTQGDTQYF.

The CDR3 DNA reads TGCGCCAGCAGCTTGCAGGGTAAAGGCACTGAAGCTTTCTTT. Encoded protein: CASSLQGKGTEAFF. The rearrangement joins TRBV5-1 to TRBJ1-1; D is perhaps TRBD1 (5 bases). This CDR3 region has 14 residues. CDR1 and CDR2 (germline): SGHRS, YFSETQ. V lost 1 base and J lost 4, with 11 bases in between.

V is TRBV7-9 and J is TRBJ1-3; the D gene is possibly TRBD1 (5 bases). The germline V and J ends were trimmed by 2 bases and 2 bases, with 16 bases remaining between them. CDR3 length: 17 amino acids. Germline V gene data show CDR1 as SEHNR and CDR2 as FQNEAQ (reference sequence). The CDR3 spells CASSLSIRVSTGNTIYF. DNA of the CDR3: TGTGCCAGCAGCTTATCGATCAGGGTTTCAACTGGAAACACCATATATTTT. The variable domain in full, with the rest retrieved from reference TRBV7-9 and TRBJ1-3, is DTGVSQNPRHKITKRGQNVTFRCDPISEHNRLYWYRQTLGQGPEFLTYFQNEAQLEKSRLLSDRFSAERPKGSFSTLEIQRTEQGDSAMYLCASSLSIRVSTGNTIYFGEGSWLTVV.

The chain recombines TRBV5-1 with TRBJ1-4; 7 nucleotides agree with TRBD1. Trimming removed 0 bases from V and 2 bases from J; junction bases left unmatched: 1. The CDR3 contains 15 residues. The germline CDR1 and CDR2 sequences are SGHRS and YFSETQ. In DNA, the CDR3 is TGCGCCAGCAGCTTGGTAGGGGGCACTAATGAAAAACTGTTTTTT. Encoded protein: CASSLVGGTNEKLFF.

This clone was detected a few times. This rearrangement joins TRBV2 to TRBJ1-1; TRBD1 agrees at 10 bases. V dropped 6 bases and J dropped 3; count of bases not matched to a gene: 4. Germline V CDR1 and CDR2: SNHLY, FYNNEI. The CDR3 consists of 14 residues. The CDR3 DNA reads as TGTGCCAGCAGGGGGACAGGGGCTTACACTGAAGCTTTCTTT. It encodes CASRGTGAYTEAFF.

V and J are TRBV10-1 and TRBJ1-5; D possibly corresponds to TRBD1 (5 bases). CDR3 length equals 14 residues. Germline CDR1 reads WNHNN; CDR2 reads SYGVQD (reference sequence). V was clipped by 3 bases and J by 3 bases, with 9 bases between them. As DNA, the CDR3 is TGCGCCAGCAGTGACTCACAGGCCAATCAGCCCCAGCATTTT. Protein sequence: CASSDSQANQPQHF.

The rearrangement joins TRBV2 to TRBJ2-7; perhaps TRBD1 as D (6 bases). Trimming shortened V by 8 bases and J by 4 bases, and 12 bases separated the two germline ends. Germline-derived CDR1 and CDR2 are SNHLY and FYNNEI. The CDR3 is made up of 12 amino acids. CDR3: CASADSPYEQYF. In nucleotides, the CDR3 is TGTGCCAGCGCGGACAGTCCGTACGAGCAGTACTTC.

The chain links TRBV18 to TRBJ2-3; TRBD2 is a possible D gene (6 bases). CDR1 and CDR2 from the germline V gene are KGHSH and LQKENI. Trimming shortened V by 2 bases and J by 4 bases, and 10 bases separated the two germline ends. The CDR3 covers 14 residues. As DNA, the CDR3 is TGTGCCAGCTCACCATACGGGAGACCAGATACGCAGTATTTT. It specifies CASSPYGRPDTQYF.

In its sample, this clone was seen a few times. The chain couples TRBV6-5 to TRBJ2-7, with D hard to call. This CDR3 is built from 13 residues. Germline V lookup: CDR1 MNHEY, CDR2 SVGAGI. Trimming shortened V by 4 bases and J by 6 bases, and 13 bases separated the two germline ends. The CDR3 DNA follows: TGTGCCAGCAGTTCCCTCGCCGGTTCCGAGCAGTACTTC. This gives the protein CASSSLAGSEQYF.